The next 21 T cell receptor beta chains were all read from a single sample in a study of technical replicates of blood from a handful of donors. Produced via immunoSEQ multiplex PCR; TCRdb's table is partial and in-frame only. The sample contains approximately 87,000 clones, approximately 95% of which appear only once. Sequenced input: T cells isolated from PBMCs. All receptors come from a human donor in good health.

V and J are TRBV9 and TRBJ2-3; tentatively, D is TRBD2 (6 bases). Germline CDR1 and CDR2: SGDLS and YYNGEE. The CDR3 length is 15 residues. The ends were cut back, 0 bases at V and 3 bases at J, with 11 bases in the middle. CDR3 in amino acids: CASSVEEGPTDTQYF. In DNA, the CDR3 is TGTGCCAGCAGCGTAGAGGAGGGCCCTACAGATACGCAGTATTTT.

The chain combines TRBV6-4 with TRBJ2-7; TRBD2 agrees at 11 bases. There are 15 residues in the CDR3. From germline, CDR1 is MRHNA and CDR2 SNTAGT. J lost 2 bases, V lost 3 bases, and 3 bases had no gene match. CDR3 nucleotides: TGTGCCAGCAGTGAAGGACTAGCGGGCCCCTACGAGCAGTACTTC. This codes for CASSEGLAGPYEQYF.

This chain joins TRBV11-2 and TRBJ1-2; D is possibly TRBD1 (5 bases). V was cut by 8 bases and J by 4 bases, with 17 bases left in between. Per germline, CDR1 SGHAT and CDR2 FQNNGV. The CDR3 extends over 14 amino acids. The CDR3 protein is CASGPPGLFYGYTF. CDR3 nucleotides: TGTGCCAGCGGTCCCCCGGGACTGTTCTATGGCTACACCTTC.

The chain couples TRBV27 to TRBJ1-5; unclear D gene. V lost 3 bases, J lost 0 bases, and 6 bases lay in between. The CDR3 loop spans 14 amino acids. Germline assignment: CDR1 MNHEY and CDR2 SMNVEV (reference sequence). CDR3 nucleotide sequence: TGTGCCAGCAGTTTGTTAAATAGCAATCAGCCCCAGCATTTT. This translates into CASSLLNSNQPQHF.

The chain uses TRBV27 and TRBJ2-3; 9 nucleotides agree with TRBD1. The CDR3 spans 15 residues. Trimming at V came to 3 bases and at J to 6 bases, leaving 7 bases not matched to a gene. The germline V gene encodes CDR1 MNHEY and CDR2 SMNVEV (reference sequence). CDR3 nucleotides: TGTGCCAGCAGTTTTCACGGACAGGGGTACGATACGCAGTATTTT. Translating it yields CASSFHGQGYDTQYF.

V and J are TRBV4-1 and TRBJ1-2, with 7 bases matching TRBD1. Germline V gene data show CDR1 as MGHRA and CDR2 as YSYEKL. The CDR3 has 14 residues. The junction had 12 bases not matched to a gene; V was cut back by 10 bases and J by 4 bases. The CDR3 reads CAKLDREKVYGYTF. The CDR3 nucleotides read TGCGCCAAATTAGACAGGGAGAAGGTCTATGGCTACACCTTC.

This clone came up once. The V gene is TRBV27, the J gene TRBJ2-3; 7 positions agree with TRBD1. J lost 3 bases, V lost 5 bases, and 5 bases had no gene match. The CDR3 has 14 amino acids. Germline V gene data show CDR1 as MNHEY and CDR2 as SMNVEV (reference sequence). CDR3 bases: TGTGCCAGCAGTAGCCGACAGGGAACAGATACGCAGTATTTT. Its translation is CASSSRQGTDTQYF.

V gene TRBV6-6 combines with J gene TRBJ1-1, with TRBD1 as a possible D gene (6 bases). CDR1 MNHNY and CDR2 SVGAGI come from the germline V gene (reference sequence). The length of the CDR3 is 14 residues. Trimming took off 6 bases at V and 3 bases at J, with 14 bases between the two ends. This CDR3 is CASSSQGTYTEAFF. DNA of the CDR3: TGTGCCAGCAGCTCGCAGGGGACGTACACTGAAGCTTTCTTT.

The chain is built from TRBV5-1 and TRBJ2-5; D perhaps matches TRBD2 (8 bases). Trimming removed 4 bases at V and 5 bases at J, with 18 bases between. This CDR3 spans 15 amino acids. Looked up from germline, CDR1 is SGHRS and CDR2 is YFSETQ. CDR3 sequence: CASSPRQGLGETQYF. In nucleotides, the CDR3 is TGCGCCAGCAGCCCTCGACAGGGACTAGGGGAGACCCAGTACTTC.

The chain joins TRBV7-3 to TRBJ1-1, with 7 bases aligning to TRBD1. Germline-derived CDR1 and CDR2 are SGHTA and FQGTGA. The ends lost 7 bases at V and 0 bases at J; junction bases unmatched: 11. The CDR3 covers 16 residues. CDR3 coding DNA: TGTGCCAGCACCCCGACAGGGCCTCCGATGAACACTGAAGCTTTCTTT. Protein: CASTPTGPPMNTEAFF.

The genes are TRBV30 and TRBJ2-7, with 8 positions matching TRBD2. V was clipped by 0 bases and J by 5 bases; unmatched bases: 6. CDR1 is GTSNPN and CDR2 is SVGIG in the germline V gene (reference sequence). This CDR3 is built from 14 residues. Here the CDR3 DNA reads TGTGCCTGGAGTGTGGGACTAGAAAGACACGAGCAGTACTTC. Translated: CAWSVGLERHEQYF.

The V and J genes are TRBV2 and TRBJ2-7; 12 bases are shared with TRBD2. Looked up from germline, CDR1 is SNHLY and CDR2 is FYNNEI. The CDR3 has 14 residues. V was pared by 8 bases and J by 4 bases, with 6 bases of the junction left unmatched. The CDR3 here is CASQRTSGVYEQYF. CDR3 nucleotides: TGTGCCAGCCAAAGGACTAGCGGGGTTTACGAGCAGTACTTC.

The genes are TRBV10-3 and TRBJ1-2, with a weak D call TRBD1 (6 bases). With 6 bases removed from V and 5 bases from J, the gap between germline ends came to 10 bases. CDR1 and CDR2 (germline): ENHRY, SYGVKD. The CDR3 has 12 amino acids. For the CDR3, the DNA is TGTGCCATCAGGCTGACAGGATATGGCTACACCTTC. Its translation is CAIRLTGYGYTF.

The rearrangement uses TRBV19 and TRBJ1-1, with D hard to call. Germline CDR1 LNHDA, CDR2 SQIVND (reference sequence). The CDR3 is made up of 17 amino acids. V lost 10 bases, J lost 2 bases, and 26 bases lay in between. The CDR3 reads CATSELTEGVFNTEAFF. CDR3 in DNA: TGTGCCACCTCTGAACTGACGGAAGGAGTCTTTAACACTGAAGCTTTCTTT.

The chain combines TRBV7-3 with TRBJ1-1; 8 nucleotides align to TRBD1. The CDR3 has 13 residues. V trimming: 4 bases; J trimming: 4 bases; junction bases outside the gene matches: 2. CDR1 SGHTA and CDR2 FQGTGA come from the germline V gene. The CDR3 nucleotides are TGTGCCAGCAGCTCCAGGGGGCCCACTGAAGCTTTCTTT. Protein: CASSSRGPTEAFF.

The genes are TRBV9 and TRBJ1-4, with TRBD1 identical over 7 bases. Germline CDR1 reads SGDLS; CDR2 reads YYNGEE. After removal of 2 bases from V and 6 bases from J, the junction contained 7 bases not matched to a gene. The CDR3 is 15 residues long. Here the CDR3 DNA reads TGTGCCAGCAGCGTGAGACAGGGCAGAGATGAAAAACTGTTTTTT. Protein product: CASSVRQGRDEKLFF.

The count of this clone is one. CDR3 region: CATEALAGGDNEQYF. The CDR3 DNA follows: TGTGCCACCGAGGCACTAGCGGGAGGTGATAACGAGCAGTACTTC. The chain uses TRBV6-5 and TRBJ2-7; TRBD2 matches at 12 bases. Germline V gene data show CDR1 as MNHEY and CDR2 as SVGAGI. The CDR3 runs 15 residues. V gave up 10 bases and J gave up 5 bases; unmatched junction bases: 12.

This clone was detected once. The gene calls are TRBV6-5 and TRBJ2-3, with TRBD2 matching over 7 bases. J gave up 8 bases and V 7 bases, and 15 bases lay outside the gene matches. This CDR3 comprises 15 residues. The V gene's germline CDR1 is MNHEY and CDR2 SVGAGI. The CDR3 reads CASTPFGGISGTQYF. The CDR3 nucleotides read TGTGCCAGCACTCCCTTCGGGGGGATTAGCGGTACGCAGTATTTT.

This clone was seen once. The gene calls are TRBV5-4 and TRBJ2-7; 8 nucleotides match TRBD1. The CDR3 totals 14 residues. The V gene end was trimmed by 4 bases and the J gene end by 0 bases; junction bases not matched to a gene: 3. Germline V gene data show CDR1 as SGHNT and CDR2 as YYREEE (reference sequence). The CDR3 spells CASSGQGNSYEQYF. DNA for the CDR3: TGTGCCAGCAGCGGACAGGGCAACTCCTACGAGCAGTACTTC.

J is TRBJ1-1 and V is TRBV11-2; D uncertain. Germline assignment: CDR1 SGHAT and CDR2 FQNNGV. The CDR3 extends over 16 amino acids. V was cut by 3 bases and J by 0 bases, with 14 bases left in between. This CDR3 reads CASSFSYGVMNTEAFF. CDR3 coding DNA: TGTGCCAGCAGCTTTTCATACGGAGTGATGAACACTGAAGCTTTCTTT.

The chain joins TRBV13 to TRBJ1-4; 9 bases align to TRBD1. CDR1 and CDR2 from the germline V gene are PRHDT and FYEKMQ (reference sequence). The CDR3 covers 15 residues. Trimming removed 4 bases from V and 7 bases from J; junction bases left unmatched: 7. In nucleotides, the CDR3 is TGTGCCAGCAGCTCACCGGGACAGGGACTTGAAAAACTGTTTTTT. It yields the protein CASSSPGQGLEKLFF. The variable domain in full, with the rest retrieved from reference TRBV13 and TRBJ1-4, is AAGVIQSPRHLIKEKRETATLKCYPIPRHDTVYWYQQGPGQDPQFLISFYEKMQSDKGSIPDRFSAQQFSDYHSELNMSSLELGDSALYFCASSSPGQGLEKLFFGSGTQLSVL.